This is a list of T cell receptor beta chains from one sample in a study of shared clonotypes between healthy human individuals. Produced via immunoSEQ multiplex PCR; TCRdb's table is partial and in-frame only. The sample lists 500,000 to 550,000 clones, approximately 95% occurring once. Sequenced material: naive CD4+ T cells sorted from blood. The receptors originated from a woman in her twenties or thirties in good health. CDR3s leave out the opening cysteine and the closing phenylalanine or tryptophan.

CDR3 | V
SAREDTEAF | TRBV20-1
SALGEDEQF | TRBV29-1
ASSQRTSGSTGELF | TRBV28
ASNSLMDSYEQY | TRBV6-1
ASSSLLSQGARDEQF | TRBV11-2
ASSSPGQGLKDTQY | TRBV28
ASSEFAPGSGANVLT | TRBV6-1
SVGTTEAF | TRBV29-1
ASSDPGVGYEQY | TRBV10-1
ASSLNNWGSYSYEQY | TRBV5-1
ASSDSLLNTEAF | TRBV6-4
ASSTATANYGYT | TRBV7-9
ASSQAHIAGATNYGYT | TRBV4-2
ASSRDLYEQY | TRBV6-1
ASRPAEGYEQY | TRBV28
ASSLSWEAF | TRBV28
ASSLSGAGWSTEAF | TRBV27
ASSLARTSGSGYEQY | TRBV5-1
ASSEALAGEAGF | TRBV2
ASSQAPTPSGNTIY | TRBV4-2
ASSLTPETQY | TRBV5-4
ASSLRGRGIRYEQY | TRBV27
ASSVRGLDSYGYT | TRBV18
ASSIGSSSYEQY | TRBV6-6
ASSRGGQGNQPQH | TRBV28
ASSQGAYEQY | TRBV10-3
ASRDTSYEQY | TRBV27